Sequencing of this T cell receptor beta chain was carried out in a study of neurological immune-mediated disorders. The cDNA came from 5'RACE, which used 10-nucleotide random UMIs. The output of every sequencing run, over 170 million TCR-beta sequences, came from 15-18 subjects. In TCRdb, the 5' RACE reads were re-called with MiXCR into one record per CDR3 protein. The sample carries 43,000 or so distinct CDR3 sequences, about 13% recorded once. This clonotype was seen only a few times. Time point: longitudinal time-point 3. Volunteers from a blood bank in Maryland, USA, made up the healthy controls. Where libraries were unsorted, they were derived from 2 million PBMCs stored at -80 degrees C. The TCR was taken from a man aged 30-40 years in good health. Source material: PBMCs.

This chain's CDR3 is CASSQPDRGRSTQYF. CDR3 DNA: TGTGCCAGCAGTCAACCCGACAGGGGCAGGAGTACGCAGTATTTT. The V gene is TRBV3-1, the J gene TRBJ2-3; 8 bases map to TRBD1. After removal of 6 bases from V and 8 bases from J, the junction contained 13 bases not matched to a gene. Germline V gives CDR1 LGHDT, CDR2 YNNKEL (reference sequence). The CDR3 has 15 residues.